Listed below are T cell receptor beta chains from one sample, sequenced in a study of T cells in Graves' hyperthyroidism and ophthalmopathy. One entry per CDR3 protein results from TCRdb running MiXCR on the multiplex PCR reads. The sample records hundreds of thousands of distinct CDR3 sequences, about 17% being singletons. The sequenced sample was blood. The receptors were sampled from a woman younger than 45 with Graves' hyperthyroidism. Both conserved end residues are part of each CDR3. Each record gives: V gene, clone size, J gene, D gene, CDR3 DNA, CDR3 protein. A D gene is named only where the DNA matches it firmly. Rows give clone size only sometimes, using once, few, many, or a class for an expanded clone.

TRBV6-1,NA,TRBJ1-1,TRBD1,TGTGCCAGCAGTCCGGACAGGGCGGTCACTGAAGCTTTCTTT,CASSPDRAVTEAFF
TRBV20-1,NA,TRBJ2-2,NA,TGCAGTGCTAGAGTTGAAGGGGCCCACCTCACCGGGGAGCTGTTTTTT,CSARVEGAHLTGELFF
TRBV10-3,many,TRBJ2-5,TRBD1,TGTGCCATCGGGACAGGGCTAGGAGAGACCCAGTACTTC,CAIGTGLGETQYF
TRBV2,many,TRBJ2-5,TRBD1,TGTGCCAGCTATCGGGACAGGGTCCAAGAGACCCAGTACTTC,CASYRDRVQETQYF
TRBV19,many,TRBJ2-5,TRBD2,TGTGCCAGTAGCAGACTAGCGGGAGGAGAGACCCAGTACTTC,CASSRLAGGETQYF
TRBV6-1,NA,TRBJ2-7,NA,TGTGCCAGCAGTGAGTTTCTAACCTACGAGCAGTACTTC,CASSEFLTYEQYF
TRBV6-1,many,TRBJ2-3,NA,TGTGCCAGCAGTGAACAGGGTATTGGGACAGATACGCAGTATTTT,CASSEQGIGTDTQYF
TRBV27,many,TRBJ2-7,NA,TGTGCCAGCAGTTTACGGGGCAGGGTCTACGAGCAGTACTTC,CASSLRGRVYEQYF
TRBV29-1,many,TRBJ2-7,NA,TGCAGCGTTGTGGCTGGCAGCTCCTACGAGCAGTACTTC,CSVVAGSSYEQYF
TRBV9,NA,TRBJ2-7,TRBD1,TGTGCCAGCAGCCCAAGACAGGGATGGGAGCAGTACTTC,CASSPRQGWEQYF
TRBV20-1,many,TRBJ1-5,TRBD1,TGCAGTGCTTGGACAGGGAGGAATCAGCCCCAGCATTTT,CSAWTGRNQPQHF
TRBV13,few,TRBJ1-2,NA,TGTGCCAGCAGCTTAGGCCGCAGGGTGAACGATGGCTACACCTTC,CASSLGRRVNDGYTF
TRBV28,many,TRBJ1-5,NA,TGTGCCAGCAGTACGGACAGCGGGAGCAATCAGCCCCAGCATTTT,CASSTDSGSNQPQHF
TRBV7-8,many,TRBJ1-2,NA,TGTGCCAGCAGAAAAGGGGTCCAACTTGGCTTAAATAATGGCTACACCTTC,CASRKGVQLGLNNGYTF
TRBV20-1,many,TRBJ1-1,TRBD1,TGCAGTGCTAGCAGGGGGCTGGGAACTGAAGCTTTCTTT,CSASRGLGTEAFF
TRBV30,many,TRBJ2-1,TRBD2,TGTGCCTGGAACCCCGGGACTAGCGGGAGGAATGAGCAGTTCTTC,CAWNPGTSGRNEQFF
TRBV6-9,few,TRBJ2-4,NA,TGTGCCAGCAGTTATATCAACAGAAACATTCAGTACTTC,CASSYINRNIQYF
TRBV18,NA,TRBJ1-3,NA,TGTGCCAGCTCACCATTAGAGAACTCTGGAAACACCATATATTTT,CASSPLENSGNTIYF
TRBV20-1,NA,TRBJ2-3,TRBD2,TGCAGTGCCCCCCCCTTTAGCGGGAGGGCCCGGGATACGCAGTATTTT,CSAPPFSGRARDTQYF
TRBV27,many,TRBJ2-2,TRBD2,TGTGCCAGCAGTCCCCTAGCGGAAAACACCGGGGAGCTGTTTTTT,CASSPLAENTGELFF
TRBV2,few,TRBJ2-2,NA,TGTGCCAGCAGCCCTTCGTCCTTGAGGGTAGGAACCGGGGAGCTGTTTTTT,CASSPSSLRVGTGELFF
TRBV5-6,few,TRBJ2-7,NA,TGTGCCAGCAGCTTCGGGACGGAGCACTACGAGCAGTACTTC,CASSFGTEHYEQYF
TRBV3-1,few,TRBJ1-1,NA,TGTGCCAGCAGCCAAGGTGTTTACACTGAAGCTTTCTTT,CASSQGVYTEAFF
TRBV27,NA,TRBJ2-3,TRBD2,TGTGCCAGCAGTCCCCTCGATTCGACTAGCGGGATGACAGATACGCAGTATTTT,CASSPLDSTSGMTDTQYF
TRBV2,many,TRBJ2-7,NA,TGTGCCAGCAGTGTCAGGGGAGGCTACGAGCAGTACTTC,CASSVRGGYEQYF
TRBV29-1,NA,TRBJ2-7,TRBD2,TGCAGCGTTGAGGGGACTAGCGGGAGGGGGACCTACGAGCAGTACTTC,CSVEGTSGRGTYEQYF
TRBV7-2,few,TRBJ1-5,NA,TGTGCCAGCAGCTTAGCAGGCTACCCGAATCAGCCCCAGCATTTT,CASSLAGYPNQPQHF
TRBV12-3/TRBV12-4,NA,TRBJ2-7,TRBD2,TGTGCCAGCAGTTCGACTAGCGGGAGGGGTGAGCAGTACTTC,CASSSTSGRGEQYF
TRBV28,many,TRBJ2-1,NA,TGTGCCAGCAGTTTCGCAGAAATCTACAATGAGCAGTTCTTC,CASSFAEIYNEQFF
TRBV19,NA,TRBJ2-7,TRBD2,TGTGCCAGTAGTACCCAACGGGGCGGGAGCGGGATCGAGCAGTACTTC,CASSTQRGGSGIEQYF
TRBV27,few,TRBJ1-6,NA,TGTGCCAGCAGTTATCAGGGGCTAAATTCACCCCTCCACTTT,CASSYQGLNSPLHF
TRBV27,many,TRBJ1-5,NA,TGTGCCAGCAGTCCCCAAGAAGTGTGGGGTTACGGTCAGCCCCAGCATTTT,CASSPQEVWGYGQPQHF
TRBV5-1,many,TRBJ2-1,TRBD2,TGCGCCAGCAGCTTCCTGTCTAGCGGGAGTGGTTCCTACAATGAGCAGTTCTTC,CASSFLSSGSGSYNEQFF
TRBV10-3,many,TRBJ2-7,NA,TGTGCCATCAGTGAGGGGAGATGGGACGAGCAGTACTTC,CAISEGRWDEQYF
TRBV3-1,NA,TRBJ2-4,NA,TGTGCCAGCAGCCAAGATAGCGGAATAGCCAAAAACATTCAGTACTTC,CASSQDSGIAKNIQYF
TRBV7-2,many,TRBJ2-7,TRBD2,TGTGCCAGCAGCTTAGTAGGGTTAGCGGGAGACGAGCAGTACTTC,CASSLVGLAGDEQYF
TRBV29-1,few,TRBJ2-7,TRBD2,TGCAGCGTCCGTCCCGGGGGGTGGGAGCAGTACTTC,CSVRPGGWEQYF
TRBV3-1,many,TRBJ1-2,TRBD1,TGTGCCAGCAGCCGCCGGGACAGGGCTGGCTACACCTTC,CASSRRDRAGYTF
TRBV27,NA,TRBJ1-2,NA,TGTGCCAGCAGTTTGTCCCCCCCAGCGGTCGGGGGCTACACCTTC,CASSLSPPAVGGYTF
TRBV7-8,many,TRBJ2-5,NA,TGTGCCAGCAGCTCCGCCGGGACGGATCAAGAGACCCAGTACTTC,CASSSAGTDQETQYF
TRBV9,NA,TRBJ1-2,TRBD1,TGTGCCAGCAGCGAGGGGGCCCAAGAGACACAAACTAACTATGGCTACACCTTC,CASSEGAQETQTNYGYTF
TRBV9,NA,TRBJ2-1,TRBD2,TGTGCCAGCAGCGTAGGCGGGAGGGTGAATGAGCAGTTCTTC,CASSVGGRVNEQFF
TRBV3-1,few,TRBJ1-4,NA,TGTGCCAGCCAGGGGTCGGGGGCAGGAAAACTGTTTTTT,CASQGSGAGKLFF
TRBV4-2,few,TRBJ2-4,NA,TGTGCCAGCAGCCCGAACGGCGGGGCAATAGCCAAAAACATTCAGTACTTC,CASSPNGGAIAKNIQYF
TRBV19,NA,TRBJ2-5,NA,TGTGCCAGTAAGGTCGGGGGCGGCCAAGAGACCCAGTACTTC,CASKVGGGQETQYF
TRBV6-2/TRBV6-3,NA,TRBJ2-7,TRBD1,TGTGCCAGCAGCCCAGGACAGGGAGTCGAGCAGTACTTC,CASSPGQGVEQYF
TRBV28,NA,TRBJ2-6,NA,TGTGCCAGCATACAGTCCGGGGCCAACGTCCTGACTTTC,CASIQSGANVLTF
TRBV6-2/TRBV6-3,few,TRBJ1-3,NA,TGTGCCAGCAGCTACACAGGGACTGGAAACACCATATATTTT,CASSYTGTGNTIYF
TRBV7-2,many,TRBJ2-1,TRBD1,TGTGCCAGCAGCCCGTCCTACTCGGGACAGAATGAGCAGTTCTTC,CASSPSYSGQNEQFF
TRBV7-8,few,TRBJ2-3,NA,TGTGCCAGCAGCACCCGGGACTCCCGGGTCACAGATACGCAGTATTTT,CASSTRDSRVTDTQYF
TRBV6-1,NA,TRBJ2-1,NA,TGTGCCAGCAGTCACGACGGCTACAATGAGCAGTTCTTC,CASSHDGYNEQFF
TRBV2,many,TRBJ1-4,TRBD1,TGTGCCAGCAGTGAAGACAGGGGTTGGAAACTGTTTTTT,CASSEDRGWKLFF